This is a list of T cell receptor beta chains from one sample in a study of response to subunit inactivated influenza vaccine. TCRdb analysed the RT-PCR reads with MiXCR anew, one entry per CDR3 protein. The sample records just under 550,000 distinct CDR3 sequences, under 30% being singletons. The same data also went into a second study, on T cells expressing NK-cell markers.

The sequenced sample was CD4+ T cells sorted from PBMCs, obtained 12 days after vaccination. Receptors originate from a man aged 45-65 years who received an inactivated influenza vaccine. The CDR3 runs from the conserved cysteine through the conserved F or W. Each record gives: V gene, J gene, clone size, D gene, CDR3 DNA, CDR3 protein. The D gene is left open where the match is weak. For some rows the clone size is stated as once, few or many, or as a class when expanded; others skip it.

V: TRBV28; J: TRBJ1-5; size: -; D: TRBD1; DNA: TGTGCCAGCAGCTGGACAGGGGGCTTCAATCAGCCCCAGCATTTT; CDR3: CASSWTGGFNQPQHF
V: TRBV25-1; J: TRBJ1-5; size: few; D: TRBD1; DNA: TGTGCCAGCAGCCAAACAGGGGCTTTGCAGCCCCAGCATTTT; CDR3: CASSQTGALQPQHF
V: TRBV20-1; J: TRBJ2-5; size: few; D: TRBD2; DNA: TGCAGTGCTAGAAAGGGGACTAGCGGGAGAACTGAGACCCAGTACTTC; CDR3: CSARKGTSGRTETQYF
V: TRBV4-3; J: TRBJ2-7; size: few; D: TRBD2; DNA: TGCGCCAGCAGCACTATAGCGGGGGGGCCGCATGAGCAGTACTTC; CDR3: CASSTIAGGPHEQYF
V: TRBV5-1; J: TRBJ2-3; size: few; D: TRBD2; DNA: TGCGCCAGCAGCTGGGGCAGCGGGGGAACCACAGATACGCAGTATTTT; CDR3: CASSWGSGGTTDTQYF
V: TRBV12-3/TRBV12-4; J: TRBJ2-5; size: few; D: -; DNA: TGTGCCAGCAGCCCGGCGGGAGAGACCCAGTACTTC; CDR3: CASSPAGETQYF
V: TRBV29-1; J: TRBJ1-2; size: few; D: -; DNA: TGCAGCGTTGCCCACAGCTATGGCTACACCTTC; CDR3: CSVAHSYGYTF
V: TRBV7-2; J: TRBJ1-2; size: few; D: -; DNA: TGTGCCAGCAGCTTATCCCCCAGGGCTAACTATGGCTACACCTTC; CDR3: CASSLSPRANYGYTF
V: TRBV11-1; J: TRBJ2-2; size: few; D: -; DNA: TGTGCCAGCAGCACGGGACTTACGAACACCGGGGAGCTGTTTTTT; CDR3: CASSTGLTNTGELFF
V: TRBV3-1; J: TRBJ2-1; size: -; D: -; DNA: TGTGCCAGCAGCCAAGTTCTGAGCAATGAGCAGTTCTTC; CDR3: CASSQVLSNEQFF
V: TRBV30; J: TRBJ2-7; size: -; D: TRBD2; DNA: TGTGCCTGGAACCCCTTGCGGGAGAATCCGGGCGAGCAGTACTTC; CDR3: CAWNPLRENPGEQYF
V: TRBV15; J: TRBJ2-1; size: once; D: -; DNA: TGTGCCACCAGCAGAGATCTAAGGGGTTACTCCTACAATGAGCAGTTCTTC; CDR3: CATSRDLRGYSYNEQFF
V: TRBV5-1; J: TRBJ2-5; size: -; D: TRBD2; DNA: TGCGCCAGCAGCTTGGTGCTAGCGGGGTTCCAAGAGACCCAGTACTTC; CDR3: CASSLVLAGFQETQYF
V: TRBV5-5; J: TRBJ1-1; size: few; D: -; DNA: TGTGCCAGCAGCTTGGTCGGTCAGACGGAAGCTTTCTTT; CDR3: CASSLVGQTEAFF
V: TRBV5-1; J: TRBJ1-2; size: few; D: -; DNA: TGCGCCAGCAGCTTAGCCAGCGGGAAGAACTATGGCTACACCTTC; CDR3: CASSLASGKNYGYTF
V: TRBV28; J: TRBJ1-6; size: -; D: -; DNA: TGTGCCAGCATGGGGATGTACTGGGGGAATTCACCCCTCCACTTT; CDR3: CASMGMYWGNSPLHF
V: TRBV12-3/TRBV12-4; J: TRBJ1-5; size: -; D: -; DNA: TGTGCCAGCAGTTTGGGTGAGGCCCAGCATTTT; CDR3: CASSLGEAQHF
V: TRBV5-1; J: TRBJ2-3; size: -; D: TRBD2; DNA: TGCGCCAGCAGCTTGGAACTAGCGGGAGGGCCAGATGCGCAGTATTTT; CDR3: CASSLELAGGPDAQYF
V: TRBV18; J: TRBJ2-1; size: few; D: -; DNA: TGTGCCAGCTCACCACTTAGTGCCGGGTTTGTTGGAGGTGAGCAGTTCTTC; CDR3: CASSPLSAGFVGGEQFF
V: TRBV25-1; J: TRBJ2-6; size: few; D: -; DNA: TGTGCCAGCAGTGAAGGGGCGCGTGGGGCCAACGTCCTGACTTTC; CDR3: CASSEGARGANVLTF
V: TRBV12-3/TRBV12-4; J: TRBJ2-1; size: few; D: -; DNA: TGTGCCAGCTCGAGGGAAGTCTCCTACAATGAGCAGTTCTTC; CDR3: CASSREVSYNEQFF
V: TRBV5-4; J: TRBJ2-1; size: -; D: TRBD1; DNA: TGTGCCAGCAGCTTGGCCCGGGACAGTGGGTACAATGAGCAGTTCTTC; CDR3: CASSLARDSGYNEQFF
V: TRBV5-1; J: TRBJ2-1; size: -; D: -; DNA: TGCGCCAGCAGCTTGGACAGCGACCCCTACAATGAGCAGTTCTTC; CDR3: CASSLDSDPYNEQFF
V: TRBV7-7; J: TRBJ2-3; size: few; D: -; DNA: TGTGCTAGCAGCCCCGTTCTGGGAGGTACGCAGTATTTT; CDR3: CASSPVLGGTQYF
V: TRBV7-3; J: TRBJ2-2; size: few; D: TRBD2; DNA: TGTGCCAGTACTAGCGGGGTTAACACCGGGGAGCTGTTTTTT; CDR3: CASTSGVNTGELFF
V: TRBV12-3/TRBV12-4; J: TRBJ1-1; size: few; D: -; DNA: TGTGCCAGCACCCTGGGGCGAAACACTGAAGCTTTCTTT; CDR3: CASTLGRNTEAFF
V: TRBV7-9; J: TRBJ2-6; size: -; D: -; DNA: TGTGCCCCCGAGACTACCAGGAGCTCTGGGGCCAACGTCCTGACTTTC; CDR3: CAPETTRSSGANVLTF
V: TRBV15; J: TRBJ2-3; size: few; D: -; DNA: TGTGCCACCAGCAACAGAGAAGATACGCAGTATTTT; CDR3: CATSNREDTQYF
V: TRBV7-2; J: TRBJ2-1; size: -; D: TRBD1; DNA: TGTGCCAGCAGCTTAGCGTTAGCTTCCTGGGACAGGGCCTACAATGAGCAGTTCTTC; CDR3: CASSLALASWDRAYNEQFF
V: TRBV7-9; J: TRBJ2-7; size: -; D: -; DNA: TGTGCCAGCAGCCATCTGACAGGAGAGCAGTACTTC; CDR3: CASSHLTGEQYF
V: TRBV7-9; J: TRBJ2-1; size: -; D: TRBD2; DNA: TGTGCCAGCAGCCCACGGCGGGCTAGCGGGGGCTACAATGAGCAGTTCTTC; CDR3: CASSPRRASGGYNEQFF
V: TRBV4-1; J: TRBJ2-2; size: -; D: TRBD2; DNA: TGCGCCAGCAGCCAAGGTCTAGCGGGAGAACCGGGCGGGGAGCTGTTTTTT; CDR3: CASSQGLAGEPGGELFF
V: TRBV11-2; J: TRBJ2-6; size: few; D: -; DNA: TGTGCCACCGCGTCCAACTCTGGGGCCAACGTCCTGACTTTC; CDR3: CATASNSGANVLTF
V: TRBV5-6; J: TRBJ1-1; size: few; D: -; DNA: TGTGCCAGCAGCAACGGACCTCTGGAAGGCACTGAAGCTTTCTTT; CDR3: CASSNGPLEGTEAFF
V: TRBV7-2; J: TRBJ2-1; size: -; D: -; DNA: TGTGCCAGCAGCGAAGACAGCCTCTCCTACAATGAGCAGTTCTTC; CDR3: CASSEDSLSYNEQFF
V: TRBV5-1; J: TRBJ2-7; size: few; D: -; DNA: TGCGCCAGCAGCCTGACTGGGAGCGGCTACGAGCAGTACTTC; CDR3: CASSLTGSGYEQYF
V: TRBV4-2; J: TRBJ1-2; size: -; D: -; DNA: TGTGCCAGCAGCCAAGATCTTTACAGAAACTATGGCTACACCTTC; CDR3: CASSQDLYRNYGYTF
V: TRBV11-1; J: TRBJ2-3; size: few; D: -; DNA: TGTGCCAGCAGCTTAGAAGGTATCACAGATACGCAGTATTTT; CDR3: CASSLEGITDTQYF
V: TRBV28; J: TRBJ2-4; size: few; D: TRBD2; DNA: TGTGCCAGCAGAGCGGGACCCATAAACATTCAGTACTTC; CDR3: CASRAGPINIQYF
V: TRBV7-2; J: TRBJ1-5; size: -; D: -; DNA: TGTGCCAGCAGCACCTCCTCAGGGGCCCTGGATCAGCCCCAGCATTTT; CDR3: CASSTSSGALDQPQHF
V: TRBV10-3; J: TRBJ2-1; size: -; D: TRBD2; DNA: TGTGCCATCAGGCCAGCGGGGGTGCCCTACAATGAGCAGTTCTTC; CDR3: CAIRPAGVPYNEQFF
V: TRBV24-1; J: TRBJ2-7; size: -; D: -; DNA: TGTGCCACCAGCGACGGTCGCGTGCAGTACTTC; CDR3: CATSDGRVQYF
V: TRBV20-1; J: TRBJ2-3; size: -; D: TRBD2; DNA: TGCAGTGCTATGCTAGCGGGTGCAGATACGCAGTATTTT; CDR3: CSAMLAGADTQYF
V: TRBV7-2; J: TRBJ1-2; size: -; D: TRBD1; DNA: TGTGCCAGCAGCTCCCAGCCTACAGGGGGCGCGGGTGGCTACACCTTC; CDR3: CASSSQPTGGAGGYTF
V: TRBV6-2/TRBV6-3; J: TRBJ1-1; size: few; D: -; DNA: TGTGCCAGCAGGGAATTATCTTCAGCTTTCTTT; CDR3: CASRELSSAFF